One and the same sample provided the 18 T cell receptor beta chains below, sequenced in a study of technical replicates of blood from several donors. TCRdb's table, derived via immunoSEQ multiplex PCR, lists solely in-frame clones and lacks some. The table has tens of thousands of clones, approximately 98% seen once. Material for sequencing was T cells isolated from PBMCs. The receptors derive from a human donor in good health.

The rearrangement links TRBV9 to TRBJ1-3; possible D gene TRBD1, 6 bases. This CDR3 contains 15 residues. V was cut by 1 base and J by 4 bases, with 12 bases left in between. Per germline, CDR1 SGDLS and CDR2 YYNGEE. The CDR3 is CASSVSGGKGNTIYF. In nucleotides, the CDR3 is TGTGCCAGCAGCGTAAGTGGGGGCAAGGGAAACACCATATATTTT.

This chain uses TRBV5-5 with TRBJ1-2, with 7 bases aligning to TRBD1. This CDR3 contains 16 residues. Germline loops: CDR1 SGHKS, CDR2 YYEKEE (reference sequence). Losses at the gene ends were 4 bases for V and 0 bases for J; bases not matched to a gene: 9. The CDR3 spells CASSPGRGAANYGYTF. CDR3 DNA: TGTGCCAGCAGCCCTGGCAGGGGGGCAGCTAACTATGGCTACACCTTC.

The J gene is TRBJ2-2, the V gene TRBV4-3; maybe TRBD1 (6 bases). Germline CDR1 and CDR2: LGHNA and YSLEER. V shed 2 bases and J shed 5 bases, with 15 bases lying between them. This CDR3 spans 16 amino acids. The CDR3, as DNA: TGCGCCAGCAGCCAAAATACAGGGATTGGAACCGGGGAGCTGTTTTTT. Its protein is CASSQNTGIGTGELFF.

This rearrangement joins TRBV21-1 to TRBJ2-7; the DNA was not used to check the table's D call, TRBD1. TRBV21-1 is designated a pseudogene. The CDR3 contains 16 residues. The CDR3 protein is CASSNRGEHPDYEQYF. Written as DNA, the CDR3 is TGTGCCAGCAGCAACAGGGGCGAACACCCGGATTACGAGCAGTACTTC.

This clone has a single count. The chain carries TRBV7-3 and TRBJ2-7; 7 bases align to TRBD2. The CDR3 extends over 16 amino acids. CDR1 and CDR2 from the germline V gene are SGHTA and FQGTGA. V lost 2 bases and J lost 0; bases outside the gene matches: 7. The CDR3 nucleotides read TGTGCCAGCAGCTTAGACCCAGCGGGATCCTCCTACGAGCAGTACTTC. Protein product: CASSLDPAGSSYEQYF.

This clone was observed once. The CDR3 DNA reads TGTGCCAGCTCACCCAGCGGGAGCGGGGACGAGCAGTTCTTC. Translation: CASSPSGSGDEQFF. The genes are TRBV18 and TRBJ2-1, with 8 bases fitting TRBD2. The V gene's germline CDR1 is KGHSH and CDR2 LQKENI. Unmatched junction bases numbered 8, after V lost 3 bases and J lost 10 bases. The CDR3 length is 14 residues.

This clone occurred once. This chain uses TRBV7-2 with TRBJ1-2, with 7 bases lining up with TRBD1. There are 15 residues in the CDR3. V lost 1 base to trimming and J lost 5 bases; unmatched junction nucleotides: 7. Per germline, CDR1 SGHTA and CDR2 FQGNSA. The CDR3 is CASSLVGTDNYGYTF. The CDR3 DNA reads as TGTGCCAGCAGCTTAGTAGGGACAGATAATTATGGCTACACCTTC.

V and J are TRBV6-5 and TRBJ2-1; D possibly corresponds to TRBD2 (6 bases). V lost 4 bases and J 0 bases, leaving 7 bases between the germline ends. CDR1 and CDR2 (germline): MNHEY, SVGAGI. The CDR3 is 14 amino acids. Here the CDR3 DNA reads TGTGCCAGCAGTTTGGAGGGCTCCTACAATGAGCAGTTCTTC. Protein product: CASSLEGSYNEQFF.

Written as DNA, the CDR3 is TGTGCCTGGAGTGTTAGCGGGAGGGGAGATACGCAGTATTTT. Its protein is CAWSVSGRGDTQYF. The chain is built from TRBV30 and TRBJ2-3; TRBD2 aligns across 11 bases. CDR3 length: 14 residues. Germline-derived CDR1 and CDR2 are GTSNPN and SVGIG (reference sequence). V was pared by 0 bases and J by 5 bases, with 1 base of the junction left unmatched.

The chain has TRBV6-1 and TRBJ1-4; D is possibly TRBD1 (6 bases). Germline values: CDR1 MNHNS, CDR2 SASEGT. The CDR3 is 13 residues long. V lost 10 bases and J lost 5, with 14 bases in between. CDR3 DNA sequence: TGTGCCACTACGCCGACAGGAAATGAAAAACTGTTTTTT. Translating it yields CATTPTGNEKLFF.

This chain joins TRBV7-2 and TRBJ1-1; 8 bases map to TRBD1. Germline-derived CDR1 and CDR2 are SGHTA and FQGNSA. V lost 7 bases and J lost 3; bases outside the gene matches: 4. The CDR3 runs 13 residues. This CDR3 is CASTPQGDTEAFF. The CDR3 DNA reads as TGTGCCAGCACCCCACAGGGGGACACTGAAGCTTTCTTT.

The chain combines TRBV10-2 with TRBJ1-5; the D is unclear. Germline-derived CDR1 and CDR2 are WSHSY and SAAADI. CDR3 length equals 13 residues. V lost 9 bases and J 4 bases, leaving 13 bases between the germline ends. DNA for the CDR3: TGCGCCAGTTCGGACGGACTAAATCAGCCCCAGCATTTT. Its translation is CASSDGLNQPQHF.

The rearrangement links TRBV15 to TRBJ2-7; a weak D match, TRBD1 (5 bases). Trimming took off 0 bases at V and 3 bases at J, with 6 bases between the two ends. The V gene's germline CDR1 is LNHNV and CDR2 YYDKDF (reference sequence). CDR3 length: 13 amino acids. CDR3 nucleotide sequence: TGTGCCACCAGCAGAGAGACAGACTACGAGCAGTACTTC. Translated, it gives CATSRETDYEQYF.

The gene calls are TRBV5-1 and TRBJ2-1, with TRBD1 matching 9 bases. The CDR3 runs to 15 residues. Trimming at V came to 4 bases and at J to 2 bases, leaving 4 bases not matched to a gene. CDR1 is SGHRS and CDR2 is YFSETQ in the germline V gene. CDR3 nucleotide sequence: TGCGCCAGCAGCGAAACAGGGGGCACCTACAATGAGCAGTTCTTC. The encoded protein is CASSETGGTYNEQFF.

Concerning this clone: The junction and the germline gene differ at one end; a read error may be behind it. The chain links TRBV7-7 to TRBJ2-3; D may be TRBD2 (5 bases). The CDR3 loop spans 14 amino acids. The V gene's germline CDR1 is SSHAT and CDR2 FNYEAQ (reference sequence). The CDR3 sequence: CASSLGAEADTQYF. The CDR3 bases are TGTGCTAGCAGCTTAGGAGCGGAGGCAGATACGCAGTATTTT.

V gene TRBV14 combines with J gene TRBJ2-7; maybe TRBD1 (5 bases). The V gene's germline CDR1 is SGHDN and CDR2 FVKESK. Between the trimmed V and J ends, which lost 1 base and 3 bases, there was a span of 10 bases. CDR3 size: 14 residues. This CDR3 is CASSQVPGIYEQYF. As DNA, the CDR3 is TGTGCCAGCAGCCAAGTTCCAGGGATCTACGAGCAGTACTTC.

The V and J genes are TRBV9 and TRBJ1-4; D remains unclear. The CDR3 totals 15 residues. CDR1 is SGDLS, CDR2 YYNGEE, per germline. V was shortened by 0 bases and J by 8 bases, with 14 bases between the two germline ends. The CDR3 nucleotides are TGTGCCAGCAGCGTAGACGAGGGTGTAGGGGAAAAACTGTTTTTT. Its protein product is CASSVDEGVGEKLFF. Complete variable domain (other parts from reference TRBV9 and TRBJ1-4): DSGVTQTPKHLITATGQRVTLRCSPRSGDLSVYWYQQSLDQGLQFLIQYYNGEERAKGNILERFSAQQFPDLHSELNLSSLELGDSALYFCASSVDEGVGEKLFFGSGTQLSVL.

This clone was seen just once. The chain is built from TRBV6-5 and TRBJ2-2; D remains unclear. From germline, CDR1 is MNHEY and CDR2 SVGAGI. This CDR3 has 16 residues. The V end lost 0 bases, the J end lost 1 base, and 9 bases lay between the germline ends. This CDR3 reads CASSYSTTMNTGELFF. CDR3 in DNA: TGTGCCAGCAGTTACTCGACGACAATGAACACCGGGGAGCTGTTTTTT.